These T cell receptor beta chains were read from a single sample in a study of Ad26.COV2.S vaccination and SARS-CoV-2 variants. Libraries were prepared by immunoSEQ multiplex PCR; TCRdb keeps only in-frame clonotypes and omits some of them. The sample contains about 480,000 clones, 87% of which appear only once. Here the sequenced sample was peripheral blood, taken in a trial of Ad26.COV2.S vaccine versus placebo. The receptors derive from a person between 18 and 65 years old who received the Ad26.COV2.S COVID-19 vaccine or a placebo. CDR3s include the opening cysteine and the closing phenylalanine or tryptophan. The order of the fields is CDR3 protein, CDR3 length, V gene, J gene.

CDR3: CASSSLIGTGEAFF; length: 14; V: TRBV7-2; J: TRBJ1-1
CDR3: CASSRYEGTNEKLFF; length: 15; V: TRBV14; J: TRBJ1-4
CDR3: CASSGKAADTQYF; length: 13; V: TRBV6-4; J: TRBJ2-3
CDR3: CASSLGPRAEETQYF; length: 15; V: TRBV7-8; J: TRBJ2-5
CDR3: CASRLTLLGADTQYF; length: 15; V: TRBV27; J: TRBJ2-3
CDR3: CASRYTVGYTF; length: 11; V: TRBV2; J: TRBJ1-2
CDR3: CASGGSPGANTGELFF; length: 16; V: TRBV19; J: TRBJ2-2
CDR3: CASSSTGGAYEQYF; length: 14; V: TRBV5-1; J: TRBJ2-7
CDR3: CASSGRTTEAFF; length: 12; V: TRBV7-9; J: TRBJ1-1
CDR3: CASSSLLRDREAFF; length: 14; V: TRBV3-1/TRBV3-2; J: TRBJ1-1
CDR3: CASSIGLRRKEKLFF; length: 15; V: TRBV19; J: TRBJ1-4
CDR3: CASSPGWGTQYF; length: 12; V: TRBV19; J: TRBJ2-5
CDR3: CASSQETMNTEAFF; length: 14; V: TRBV4-1; J: TRBJ1-1
CDR3: CASRDRANTGELFF; length: 14; V: TRBV28; J: TRBJ2-2
CDR3: CASSLAQGRLNSPLHF; length: 16; V: TRBV7-2; J: TRBJ1-6
CDR3: CASSLRERTEAFF; length: 13; V: TRBV12-3/TRBV12-4; J: TRBJ1-1
CDR3: CSVGGTVATNEKLFF; length: 15; V: TRBV29-1; J: TRBJ1-4
CDR3: CASSLMRSAEAFF; length: 13; V: TRBV5-6; J: TRBJ1-1
CDR3: CASSPQSSYNEQFF; length: 14; V: TRBV18; J: TRBJ2-1
CDR3: CASSFGSVNEQFF; length: 13; V: TRBV12-3/TRBV12-4; J: TRBJ2-1
CDR3: CASSQGELVTGELFF; length: 15; V: TRBV5-5; J: TRBJ2-2
CDR3: CSARGTGELFF; length: 11; V: TRBV20-1; J: TRBJ2-2
CDR3: CASSPNREGYGYTF; length: 14; V: TRBV18; J: TRBJ1-2
CDR3: CASSLRNPYEQYF; length: 13; V: TRBV18; J: TRBJ2-7
CDR3: CASSRPRGTNTGELFF; length: 16; V: TRBV7-8; J: TRBJ2-2
CDR3: CAWSITGGWSQHF; length: 13; V: TRBV30; J: TRBJ1-5
CDR3: CASSSLRQRNTEAFF; length: 15; V: TRBV19; J: TRBJ1-1
CDR3: CASSVDAGGRPGELFF; length: 16; V: TRBV9; J: TRBJ2-2